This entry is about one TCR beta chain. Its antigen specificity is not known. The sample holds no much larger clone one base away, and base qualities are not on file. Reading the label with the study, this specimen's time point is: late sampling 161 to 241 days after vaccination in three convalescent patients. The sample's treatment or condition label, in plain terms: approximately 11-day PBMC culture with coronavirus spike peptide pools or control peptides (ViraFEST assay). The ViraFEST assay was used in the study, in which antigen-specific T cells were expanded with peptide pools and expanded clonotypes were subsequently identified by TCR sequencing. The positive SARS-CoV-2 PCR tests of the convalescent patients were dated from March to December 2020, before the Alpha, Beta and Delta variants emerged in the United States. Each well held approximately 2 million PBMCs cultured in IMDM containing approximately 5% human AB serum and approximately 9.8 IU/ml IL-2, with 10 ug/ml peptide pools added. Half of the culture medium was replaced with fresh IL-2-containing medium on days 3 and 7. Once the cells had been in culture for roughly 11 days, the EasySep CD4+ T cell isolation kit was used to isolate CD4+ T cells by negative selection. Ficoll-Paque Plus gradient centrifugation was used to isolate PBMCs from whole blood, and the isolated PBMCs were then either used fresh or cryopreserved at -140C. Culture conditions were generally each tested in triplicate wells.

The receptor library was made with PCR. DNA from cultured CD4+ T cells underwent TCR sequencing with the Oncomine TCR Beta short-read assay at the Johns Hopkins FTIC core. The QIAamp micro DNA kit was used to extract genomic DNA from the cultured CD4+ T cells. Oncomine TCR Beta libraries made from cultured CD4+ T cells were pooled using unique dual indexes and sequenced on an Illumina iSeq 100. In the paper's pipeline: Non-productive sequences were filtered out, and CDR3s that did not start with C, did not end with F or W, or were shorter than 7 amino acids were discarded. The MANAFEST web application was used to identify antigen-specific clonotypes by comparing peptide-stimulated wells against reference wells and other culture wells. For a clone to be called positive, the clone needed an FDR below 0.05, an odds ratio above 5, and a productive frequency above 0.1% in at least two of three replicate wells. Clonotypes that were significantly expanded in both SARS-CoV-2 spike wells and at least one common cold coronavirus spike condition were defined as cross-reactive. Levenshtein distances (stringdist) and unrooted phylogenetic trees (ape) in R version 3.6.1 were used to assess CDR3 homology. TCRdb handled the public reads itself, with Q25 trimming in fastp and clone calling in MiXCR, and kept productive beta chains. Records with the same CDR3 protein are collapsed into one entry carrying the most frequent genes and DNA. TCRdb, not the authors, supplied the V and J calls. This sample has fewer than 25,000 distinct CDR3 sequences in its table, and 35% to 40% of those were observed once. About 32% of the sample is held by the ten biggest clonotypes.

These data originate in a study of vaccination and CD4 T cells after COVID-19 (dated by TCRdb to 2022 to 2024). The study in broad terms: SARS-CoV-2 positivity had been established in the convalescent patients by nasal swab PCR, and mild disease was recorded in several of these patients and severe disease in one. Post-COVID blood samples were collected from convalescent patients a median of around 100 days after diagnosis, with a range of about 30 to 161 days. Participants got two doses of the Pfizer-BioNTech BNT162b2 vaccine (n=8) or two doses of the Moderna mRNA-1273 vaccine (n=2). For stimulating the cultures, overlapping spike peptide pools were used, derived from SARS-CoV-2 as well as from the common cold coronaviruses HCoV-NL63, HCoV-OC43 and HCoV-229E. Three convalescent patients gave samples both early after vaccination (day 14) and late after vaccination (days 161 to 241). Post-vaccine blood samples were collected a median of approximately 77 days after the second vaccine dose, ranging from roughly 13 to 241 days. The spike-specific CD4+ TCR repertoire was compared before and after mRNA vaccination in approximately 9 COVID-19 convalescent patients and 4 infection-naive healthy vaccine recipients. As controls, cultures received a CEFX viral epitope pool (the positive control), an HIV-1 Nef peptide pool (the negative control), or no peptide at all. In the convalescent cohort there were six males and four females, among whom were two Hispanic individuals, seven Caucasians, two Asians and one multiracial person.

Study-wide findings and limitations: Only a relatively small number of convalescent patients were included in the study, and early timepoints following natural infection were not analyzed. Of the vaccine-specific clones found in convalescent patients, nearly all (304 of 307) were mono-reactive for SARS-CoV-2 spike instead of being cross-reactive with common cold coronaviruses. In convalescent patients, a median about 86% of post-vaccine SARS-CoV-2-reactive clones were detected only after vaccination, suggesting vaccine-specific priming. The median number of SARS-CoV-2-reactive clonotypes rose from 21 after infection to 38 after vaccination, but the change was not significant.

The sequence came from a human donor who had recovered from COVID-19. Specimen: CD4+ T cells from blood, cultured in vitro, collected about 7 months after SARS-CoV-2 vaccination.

The CDR3 region has the sequence CAISELAGGLNEQFF. The nucleotide sequence is given as TGTGCCATCAGTGAATTGGCGGGAGGCCTGAATGAGCAGTTCTTC. The chain is assembled from TRBV10-3 and TRBJ2-1, with TRBD2 identical over 8 junction bases. Germline trimming: 3 bases from V, 7 bases from J; junction bases outside gene matches: 8. The CDR3 goes from the cysteine to the phenylalanine over 15 residues. Only the CDR3 DNA stays, 45 bases, in frame from base 1. In the germline V gene, CDR1 corresponds to ENHRY and CDR2 to SYGVKD.